The next 24 T cell receptor beta chains were all read from a single sample in a study of T cell repertoires in cytomegalovirus infection. One entry per CDR3 protein, called by TCRdb with MiXCR from the reads. The table shows about 250,000 distinct CDR3 sequences, with 9% to 15% occurring only once. What was sequenced was PBMCs. These receptors were taken from a human donor in good health (CMV status not recorded). Some clones in this sample may be carry-over from other donors' samples.

This clonotype was found a few times. This chain joins TRBV5-5 and TRBJ2-2; a weak D match, TRBD1 (5 bases). This CDR3 is 13 amino acids long. Trimming removed 0 bases from V and 7 bases from J, with 7 bases in between. In germline, CDR1 is SGHKS, CDR2 YYEKEE (reference sequence). The CDR3, as DNA: TGTGCCAGCAGCTTGGAGGGGAACGGGGAGCTGTTTTTT. Its translation: CASSLEGNGELFF.

This clonotype appeared a few times. V and J are TRBV5-4 and TRBJ2-7, with TRBD2 matching 8 bases. CDR1 is SGHNT, CDR2 YYREEE, per germline (reference sequence). Trimming cost V 5 bases and J 3 bases; bases outside gene matches: 4. The CDR3 runs to 13 residues. The DNA of the CDR3 is TGTGCCAGCAGGGCGGGAGGAGACTACGAGCAGTACTTC. This gives the protein CASRAGGDYEQYF.

The genes are TRBV6-6 and TRBJ1-1; TRBD1 aligns across 8 bases. The germline V gene encodes CDR1 MNHNY and CDR2 SVGAGI (reference sequence). This CDR3 contains 15 residues. V lost 4 bases and J lost 0; bases outside the gene matches: 4. The CDR3 sequence: CASSWPGQVNTEAFF. Here the CDR3 DNA reads TGTGCCAGCAGTTGGCCGGGACAGGTGAACACTGAAGCTTTCTTT.

V and J are TRBV18 and TRBJ1-6; 9 bases are shared with TRBD1. This CDR3 has 14 residues. In germline, CDR1 is KGHSH, CDR2 LQKENI. J was trimmed by 7 bases and V by 6 bases; bases with no gene match: 4. CDR3 in DNA: TGTGCCAGCTCTCGAGGACAGGGGAATTCACCCCTCCACTTT. Amino acids: CASSRGQGNSPLHF. Complete variable domain (other parts from reference TRBV18 and TRBJ1-6): NAGVMQNPRHLVRRRGQEARLRCSPMKGHSHVYWYRQLPEEGLKFMVYLQKENIIDESGMPKERFSAEFPKEGPSILRIQQVVRGDSAAYFCASSRGQGNSPLHFGNGTRLTVT.

The chain employs TRBV4-2 and TRBJ1-2; 7 bases match TRBD1. V dropped 4 bases and J dropped 5; count of bases not matched to a gene: 7. This CDR3 spans 14 amino acids. Germline V gene sequence: CDR1 LGHNA, CDR2 YNFKEQ. CDR3 amino acids: CASSPTRQGYGYTF. CDR3 bases: TGTGCCAGCAGCCCCACTCGACAGGGATATGGCTACACCTTC.

This clonotype has at least ten counts. J is TRBJ1-2 and V is TRBV6-6; D uncertain. The CDR3 is made up of 17 amino acids. Trimming shortened V by 0 bases and J by 0 bases, and 14 bases separated the two germline ends. Germline V CDR1 and CDR2: MNHNY, SVGAGI (reference sequence). The CDR3 bases are TGTGCCAGCAGTTACTCGCCCAACAGTTTAGCTAACTATGGCTACACCTTC. Its translation is CASSYSPNSLANYGYTF.

This clonotype showed up many times. This sequence joins TRBV28 and TRBJ2-7; 10 bases agree with TRBD2. The V and J ends lost 1 base and 2 bases, in that order; junction bases with no gene match: 2. Germline CDR1 MDHEN, CDR2 SYDVKM. The CDR3 runs 15 residues. CDR3 nucleotide sequence: TGTGCCAGCAGTTTATCTAGCGGGAGCCCCTACGAGCAGTACTTC. Protein sequence: CASSLSSGSPYEQYF.

In this sample, this clonotype turned up a few times. The chain joins TRBV5-1 to TRBJ2-3; D remains ambiguous. Germline V gene data show CDR1 as SGHRS and CDR2 as YFSETQ. This CDR3 is 16 amino acids long. The ends were cut back, 5 bases at V and 0 bases at J, with 16 bases in the middle. CDR3 bases: TGCGCCAGCAGGGAACTCGCTTATGACAGCACAGATACGCAGTATTTT. As protein: CASRELAYDSTDTQYF.

In its sample, this clonotype was seen many times. The chain is built from TRBV20-1 and TRBJ1-1; 7 bases map to TRBD1. Losses at the gene ends were 3 bases for V and 0 bases for J; bases not matched to a gene: 7. The CDR3 contains 15 residues. Germline V gene sequence: CDR1 DFQATT, CDR2 SNEGSKA (reference sequence). CDR3 nucleotides: TGCAGTGCTAGGAGACCGGGACAGATGAACACTGAAGCTTTCTTT. Protein sequence: CSARRPGQMNTEAFF.

Ten or more counts support this clonotype. The chain is built from TRBV7-2 and TRBJ2-2; TRBD2 is a possible D gene (5 bases). Germline V gene data show CDR1 as SGHTA and CDR2 as FQGNSA. The CDR3 covers 14 residues. V was shortened by 7 bases and J by 1 base, with 10 bases between the two germline ends. CDR3 nucleotides: TGTGCCAGCAAAGAGGGAAGGAACACCGGGGAGCTGTTTTTT. Translation: CASKEGRNTGELFF.

This clonotype was seen many times. The chain has TRBV20-1 and TRBJ2-1, with 11 bases matching TRBD2. Germline assignment: CDR1 DFQATT and CDR2 SNEGSKA (reference sequence). This CDR3 is 15 amino acids long. V trimming: 1 base; J trimming: 5 bases; junction bases outside the gene matches: 4. The CDR3 nucleotides are TGCAGTGCTAGAGCTCCGGGACTAGCGGACAATGAGCAGTTCTTC. Protein sequence: CSARAPGLADNEQFF.

This clonotype showed up many times. The chain is built from TRBV3-1 and TRBJ2-3; 9 bases are a match to TRBD2. Per the germline V gene, CDR1 is LGHDT and CDR2 is YNNKEL (reference sequence). The V and J ends lost 0 bases and 6 bases, in that order; junction bases with no gene match: 4. This CDR3 is 15 amino acids long. CDR3: CASSQEGGGEDTQYF. The DNA of the CDR3 is TGTGCCAGCAGCCAAGAGGGCGGGGGGGAGGATACGCAGTATTTT.

This chain joins TRBV2 and TRBJ2-2; TRBD2 matches at 11 bases. The CDR3 is made up of 14 amino acids. Germline loops: CDR1 SNHLY, CDR2 FYNNEI. V gave up 6 bases and J gave up 5 bases; unmatched junction bases: 2. CDR3 in amino acids: CASSGTSGTGELFF. The DNA of the CDR3 is TGTGCCAGCAGCGGGACTAGCGGTACCGGGGAGCTGTTTTTT.

This clonotype came up many times. This rearrangement joins TRBV7-2 to TRBJ2-3; 7 bases fit TRBD2. The CDR3 consists of 15 residues. V gave up 2 bases and J gave up 1 base; unmatched junction bases: 3. In germline, CDR1 is SGHTA, CDR2 FQGNSA. CDR3 protein: CASSLSGTRTDTQYF. The CDR3 bases are TGTGCCAGCAGCTTAAGCGGGACCCGCACAGATACGCAGTATTTT.

On this clonotype: This may be a read error: a much more frequent sequence differs by one nucleotide. V and J are TRBV20-1 and TRBJ2-3; the D is unclear. From germline, CDR1 is DFQATT and CDR2 SNEGSKA (reference sequence). Trimming took 5 bases from V and 5 from J, leaving 14 bases between them. This CDR3 comprises 13 residues. The CDR3 region is CSALPRAGDTQYF. The DNA for the CDR3 is TGCAGTGCTCTTCCAAGGGCCGGAGATACGCAGTATTTT.

In its sample, this clonotype was seen many times. The chain recombines TRBV28 with TRBJ1-4; perhaps TRBD1 as D (6 bases). Germline CDR1 MDHEN, CDR2 SYDVKM. The CDR3 spans 15 residues. V lost 6 bases and J lost 2, with 13 bases in between. The CDR3 loop is CASRRHRATNEKLFF. CDR3 nucleotide sequence: TGTGCCAGCAGGCGACACAGGGCGACTAATGAAAAACTGTTTTTT. Filled out from reference TRBV28 and TRBJ1-4, the complete variable domain reads DVKVTQSSRYLVKRTGEKVFLECVQDMDHENMFWYRQDPGLGLRLIYFSYDVKMKEKGDIPEGYSVSREKKERFSLILESASTNQTSMYLCASRRHRATNEKLFFGSGTQLSVL.

With regard to this clonotype: A single base separates this from a much larger clone, so it may be a read error. The V call is TRBV28, the J call TRBJ2-3; 7 bases are a match to TRBD2. The trim removed 4 bases at V and 5 bases at J, leaving 12 bases unmatched. Germline CDR1 reads MDHEN; CDR2 reads SYDVKM. This CDR3 is 16 amino acids long. The CDR3, as DNA: TGTGCCAGCAGTTCACTTAGCGGGTGGGCGGTAGATACGCAGTATTTT. Amino acid sequence: CASSSLSGWAVDTQYF.

This clonotype was seen at least ten times. The chain couples TRBV11-3 to TRBJ2-5; unclear D gene. CDR1 is SGHNT and CDR2 is YENEEA in the germline V gene. Trimming cost V 4 bases and J 1 base, with 7 bases left between them. The CDR3 has 13 residues. CDR3 sequence reads: CASSWAIQETQYF. CDR3 DNA sequence: TGTGCCAGCAGCTGGGCGATCCAAGAGACCCAGTACTTC.

V is TRBV28 and J is TRBJ2-5, with D perhaps matching TRBD2 (7 bases). Germline V gives CDR1 MDHEN, CDR2 SYDVKM. V was trimmed by 8 bases and J by 4 bases, leaving 17 bases between them. The CDR3 totals 14 residues. The chain's CDR3 is CASFWGGSGETQYF. The CDR3 nucleotides read TGTGCCAGCTTTTGGGGGGGCTCGGGAGAGACCCAGTACTTC.

The sample holds many counts of this clonotype. The chain couples TRBV28 to TRBJ1-5, with D possibly TRBD1 on 6 matching bases. Trimming cost V 1 base and J 7 bases, with 23 bases left between them. CDR3 length: 18 amino acids. CDR1 is MDHEN, CDR2 SYDVKM, per germline. The CDR3 loop is CASSLSSSWTDLKQPQHF. The CDR3 DNA reads TGTGCCAGCAGTTTATCAAGCTCCTGGACAGACCTGAAACAGCCCCAGCATTTT.

In regard to this clonotype: A much larger clonotype is one base distant, so this may be a read error. J is TRBJ2-1 and V is TRBV6-2 or TRBV6-3, with 9 bases that match TRBD2. Germline loops: CDR1 MNHEY, CDR2 SVGEGT. The CDR3 is 16 residues long. This CDR3 reads CASKSQRGVSYNDQFF. The CDR3 DNA is TGTGCCAGCAAGTCCCAGCGGGGGGTCTCCTACAATGACCAGTTCTTC.

This clonotype was counted only a few times. The chain employs TRBV19 and TRBJ2-2, with D unresolved. CDR3 length equals 14 residues. CDR1 is LNHDA, CDR2 SQIVND, per germline (reference sequence). V was pared by 0 bases and J by 8 bases, with 10 bases between. The CDR3 region is CASSIDPWGGELFF. The CDR3 coding sequence is TGTGCCAGTAGTATAGATCCTTGGGGAGGGGAGCTGTTTTTT. The variable domain in full, completed from reference TRBV19 and TRBJ2-2, reads DGGITQSPKYLFRKEGQNVTLSCEQNLNHDAMYWYRQDPGQGLRLIYYSQIVNDFQKGDIAEGYSVSREKKESFPLTVTSAQKNPTAFYLCASSIDPWGGELFFGEGSRLTVL.

This clonotype was recorded a few times. The CDR3 DNA follows: TGTGCCAGCAGTGGGACAAGAACCTTCCAAGAGACCCAGTACTTC. Protein: CASSGTRTFQETQYF. The chain has TRBV6-4 and TRBJ2-5; possibly TRBD1 for D (5 bases). Germline V gene sequence: CDR1 MRHNA, CDR2 SNTAGT. With 4 bases removed from V and 1 base from J, the gap between germline ends came to 13 bases. This CDR3 region has 15 residues.

This clonotype was found a few times. V usage is TRBV11-2 and J usage is TRBJ2-3, with 9 bases identical to TRBD2. The germline V gene has CDR1 SGHAT and CDR2 FQNNGV. V gave up 1 base and J gave up 2 bases; unmatched junction bases: 7. There are 17 residues in the CDR3. CDR3 residues: CASSLGAAGGLTDTQYF. Here the CDR3 DNA reads TGTGCCAGCAGCTTAGGGGCAGCGGGGGGCCTCACAGATACGCAGTATTTT. Combining the CDR3 with reference TRBV11-2 and TRBJ2-3 gives the whole variable domain EAGVAQSPRYKIIEKRQSVAFWCNPISGHATLYWYQQILGQGPKLLIQFQNNGVVDDSQLPKDRFSAERLKGVDSTLKIQPAKLEDSAVYLCASSLGAAGGLTDTQYFGPGTRLTVL.